This TCR beta chain was retrieved from a study of shared clonotypes between healthy human individuals. It was CD45RO-negative cells, positively selected for CCR7, that made up naive CD8 cells, with terminally differentiated effector memory CD45RA+ cells excluded. The CDR3 totals 11 residues. V dropped 4 bases and J dropped 9 bases, with 11 bases sitting between them. Germline assignment: CDR1 SGHDT and CDR2 YYEEEE. Some clones are missing from TCRdb's copy, which holds only in-frame ones; the method was immunoSEQ multiplex PCR. The table has about 2,100,000 clones, more than 85% seen once; the top ten hold roughly 1.8%.

This clonotype originated in a man in his late teens or twenties in good health. Some clones in this sample may be carry-over from other donors' samples. The J gene is TRBJ2-7, the V gene TRBV5-6, with D tentatively TRBD1 (5 bases). Sequencing was performed on naive CD8+ T cells from PBMCs. CDR3 DNA sequence: TGTGCCAGCAGCCAGGGCTGGGCGCAGTACTTC. Residues: CASSQGWAQYF.